The T cell receptor beta chain described here comes from a study of shared clonotypes between healthy human individuals. The assay was carried out at the deep level. The method was immunoSEQ multiplex PCR; TCRdb's version includes in-frame clones alone and lacks a portion of them. In the table there are roughly 2.2 million clones, approximately 90% of which are singletons. Germline V gene data show CDR1 as SGHRS and CDR2 as YFSETQ. The V segment lost 4 bases and the J segment 3 bases; nucleotides outside the gene matches: 11. The CDR3 covers 16 residues. Input material: naive CD4+ T cells from PBMCs. Specified subset: CD45RA+ positively selected. The chain links TRBV5-1 to TRBJ2-7, with 9 bases fitting TRBD1. The TCR was taken from a young man in good health. Some clones in this sample may be carry-over from other donors' samples. The CDR3 is CASSPRVRTGDYEQYF. The DNA of the CDR3 is TGCGCCAGCAGCCCACGTGTTAGGACAGGGGACTACGAGCAGTACTTC.